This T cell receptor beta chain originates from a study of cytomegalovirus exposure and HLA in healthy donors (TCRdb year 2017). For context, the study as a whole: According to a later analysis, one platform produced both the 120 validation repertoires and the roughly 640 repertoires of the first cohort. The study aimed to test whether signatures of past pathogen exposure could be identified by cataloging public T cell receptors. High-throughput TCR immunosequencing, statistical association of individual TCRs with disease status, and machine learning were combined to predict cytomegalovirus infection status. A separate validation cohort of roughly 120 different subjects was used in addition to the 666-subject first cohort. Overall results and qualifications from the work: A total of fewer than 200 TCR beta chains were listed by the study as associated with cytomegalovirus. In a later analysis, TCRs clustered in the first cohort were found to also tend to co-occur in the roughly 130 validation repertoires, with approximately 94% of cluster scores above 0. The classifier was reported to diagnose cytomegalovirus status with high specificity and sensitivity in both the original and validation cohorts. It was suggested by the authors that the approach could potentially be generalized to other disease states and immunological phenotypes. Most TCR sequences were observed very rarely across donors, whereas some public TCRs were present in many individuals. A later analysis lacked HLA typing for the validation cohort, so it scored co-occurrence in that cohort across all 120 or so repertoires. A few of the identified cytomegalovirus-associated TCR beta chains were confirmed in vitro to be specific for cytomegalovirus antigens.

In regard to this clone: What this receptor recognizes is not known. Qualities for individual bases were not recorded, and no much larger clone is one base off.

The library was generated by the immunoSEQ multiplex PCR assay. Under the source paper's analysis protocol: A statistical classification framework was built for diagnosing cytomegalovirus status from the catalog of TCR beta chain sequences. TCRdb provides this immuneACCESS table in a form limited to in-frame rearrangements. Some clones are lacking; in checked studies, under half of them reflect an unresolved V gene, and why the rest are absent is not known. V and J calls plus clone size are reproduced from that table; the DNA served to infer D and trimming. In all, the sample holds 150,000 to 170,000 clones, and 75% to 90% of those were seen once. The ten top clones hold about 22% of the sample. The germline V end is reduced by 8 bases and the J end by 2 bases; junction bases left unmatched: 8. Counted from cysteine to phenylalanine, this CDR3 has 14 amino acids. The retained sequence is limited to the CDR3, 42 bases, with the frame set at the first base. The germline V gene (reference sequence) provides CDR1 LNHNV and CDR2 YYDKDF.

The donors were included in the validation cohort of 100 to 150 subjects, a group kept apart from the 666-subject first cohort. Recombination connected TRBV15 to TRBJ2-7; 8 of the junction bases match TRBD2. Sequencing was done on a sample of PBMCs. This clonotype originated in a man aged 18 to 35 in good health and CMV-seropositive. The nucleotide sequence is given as TGTGCCACCCACGATAGCGGGAACCCCTACGAGCAGTACTTC. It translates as CATHDSGNPYEQYF.